Listed below are T cell receptor beta chains from one sample, sequenced in a study of shared clonotypes between healthy human individuals. Profiling relied on immunoSEQ multiplex PCR, and the TCRdb table lists in-frame clones only, not all of them. Of hundreds of thousands of clones in the sample, 76% were seen once. The specimen sequenced was PBMCs. All receptors derive from a woman in her thirties or forties in good health. Some clones in this sample may be carry-over from other donors' samples. Each CDR3 is given with its conserved first and last residue. D genes are given only for firm matches. The size entry is marked missing in some rows and otherwise reads once, few, many or a size class.

D gene	clone size	V gene	J gene	CDR3 length	CDR3 protein	CDR3 DNA
NA	NA	TRBV6-1	TRBJ2-1	13	CASSEPPYNEQFF	TGTGCCAGCAGTGAACCCCCTTACAATGAGCAGTTCTTC
NA	many	TRBV30	TRBJ1-4	16	CAWSGGRWRANEKLFF	TGTGCCTGGAGTGGCGGGAGGTGGAGGGCTAATGAAAAACTGTTTTTT
NA	once	TRBV6-1	TRBJ1-2	13	CASSWGGAEGYTF	TGTGCCAGCAGTTGGGGGGGCGCTGAAGGCTACACCTTC
NA	once	TRBV5-1	TRBJ2-2	18	CASSHGANRVSLTGELFF	TGCGCCAGCAGCCACGGGGCCAACCGTGTTTCCCTGACCGGGGAGCTGTTTTTT
NA	NA	TRBV21-1	TRBJ1-5	20	CASSNARSGTGGSDGQPQHF	TGTGCCAGCAGCAACGCTCGTTCCGGGACAGGGGGCTCCGACGGTCAGCCCCAGCATTTT
NA	NA	TRBV5-1	TRBJ2-7	14	CASSLVTNSYEQYF	TGCGCCAGCAGCTTGGTCACAAACTCCTACGAGCAGTACTTC
TRBD2	NA	TRBV28	TRBJ2-2	18	CASSSRGSSGSNTGELFF	TGTGCCAGCAGTTCCCGCGGCTCCAGCGGGAGTAACACCGGGGAGCTGTTTTTT
TRBD1	few	TRBV7-8	TRBJ2-7	13	CASGRTGSYEQYF	TGTGCCAGCGGACGGACAGGGAGCTACGAGCAGTACTTC
TRBD2	NA	TRBV29-1	TRBJ2-3	15	CSVKTLSGSGDTQYF	TGCAGCGTTAAGACTCTTAGCGGGAGTGGAGATACGCAGTATTTT
TRBD2	NA	TRBV4-1	TRBJ2-1	17	CASKGTSGSVAYNEQFF	TGCGCCAGCAAGGGGACTAGCGGGAGTGTGGCCTACAATGAGCAGTTCTTC
TRBD1	NA	TRBV5-6	TRBJ1-3	14	CASSSYRGANTIYF	TGTGCCAGCAGCTCGTACAGGGGAGCGAACACCATATATTTT
NA	many	TRBV6-4	TRBJ2-2	15	CASSEGIANTGELFF	TGTGCCAGCAGTGAGGGTATTGCGAACACCGGGGAGCTGTTTTTT
NA	few	TRBV9	TRBJ1-1	13	CASSATVNTEAFF	TGTGCCAGCAGCGCCACAGTTAACACTGAAGCTTTCTTT
NA	once	TRBV2	TRBJ2-3	14	CASSVRRSEDTQYF	TGTGCCAGCAGTGTTAGGCGGTCGGAAGATACGCAGTATTTT
TRBD1	many	TRBV5-4	TRBJ1-1	15	CASSPRDRGDTEAFF	TGTGCCAGCAGCCCCCGGGACAGGGGAGACACTGAAGCTTTCTTT
TRBD1	few	TRBV27	TRBJ2-1	17	CASSLGWGQSSYNEQFF	TGTGCCAGCAGTTTAGGCTGGGGACAGAGCTCCTACAATGAGCAGTTCTTC
NA	once	TRBV7-9	TRBJ1-5	14	CASSFGGLNQPQHF	TGTGCCAGCAGCTTCGGGGGCCTCAATCAGCCCCAGCATTTT
NA	NA	TRBV6-4	TRBJ2-2	13	CASSDGDTGELFF	TGTGCCAGCAGTGACGGGGACACCGGGGAGCTGTTTTTT
TRBD1	NA	TRBV10-3	TRBJ2-7	16	CAISPSPDRGLYEQYF	TGTGCCATCAGTCCCTCCCCGGACAGGGGGCTGTACGAGCAGTACTTC
NA	NA	TRBV28	TRBJ2-7	15	CASSLGPREYYEQYF	TGTGCCAGCAGTTTGGGGCCGCGCGAATACTACGAGCAGTACTTC
NA	NA	TRBV29-1	TRBJ1-1	12	CSVRGPSTEAFF	TGCAGCGTCCGGGGGCCCAGCACTGAAGCTTTCTTT
NA	NA	TRBV7-2	TRBJ2-1	16	CASSLGGAVSYNEQFF	TGTGCCAGCAGCTTAGGGGGGGCTGTCTCCTACAATGAGCAGTTCTTC
NA	NA	TRBV27	TRBJ1-4	15	CASSPRTHGNEKLFF	TGTGCCAGCAGCCCGAGGACCCACGGGAATGAAAAACTGTTTTTT
NA	NA	TRBV6-6	TRBJ2-7	11	CASSDLYEQYF	TGTGCCAGCAGTGACCTTTACGAGCAGTACTTC
TRBD2	NA	TRBV5-1	TRBJ2-7	15	CASSLVGGSINEQYF	TGCGCCAGCAGCTTGGTCGGCGGGAGTATCAACGAGCAGTACTTC
NA	few	TRBV7-2	TRBJ2-2	16	CASSLVSGLNTGELFF	TGTGCCAGCAGCTTAGTCTCAGGACTGAACACCGGGGAGCTGTTTTTT
TRBD1	NA	TRBV7-2	TRBJ2-3	17	CASSLGAGGSNTDTQYF	TGTGCCAGCAGCTTAGGGGCAGGGGGCTCGAACACAGATACGCAGTATTTT
NA	NA	TRBV5-1	TRBJ2-1	12	CASSLSLDEQFF	TGCGCCAGCAGCTTGTCATTAGATGAGCAGTTCTTC